This T cell receptor (beta chain) is drawn from a study of blood T cell repertoires in COVID-19 (TCRdb year 2020). Study-level background: Collaborator samples came from the United States, Italy and Spain and covered acute and convalescent phases of COVID-19. Where HLA class I and class II types were available, the types were taken from metadata supplied by the sample provider, not from assay-based typing. The material from the prospective study consisted of cDNA or gDNA derived from T cells, B-cell-depleted T cells, or PBMCs. Deeply sampled blood TCRbeta repertoires from subjects exposed to, actively infected with, or recovered from COVID-19 were included in the dataset. A de-identified subject ID, COVID-19 status, age in years and sex were almost always included in the sample metadata. The samples were drawn from two sources: the first 160 participants of the ongoing ImmuneRACE study, and 1,200 or so subjects contributed by 6 global collaborators. The repertoires were released in a freely available public database meant as a resource for research on the immune response to SARS-CoV-2. Findings and caveats that apply to the study as a whole: The quantity of clinical and demographic metadata differed by source and by participant and was supplied without curation.

TCRbeta CDR3 regions were amplified from genomic DNA by means of the immunoSEQ Assay, a bias-controlled multiplex PCR. The original methods were these. The number of nucleated cells in each sample was estimated from the amplification of reference gene primers within the assay. To quantify the absolute abundance of each unique TCRbeta CDR3 rearrangement, sequence reads were collapsed and filtered. Productive Simpson clonality was computed per sample as the square root of Simpson's diversity index over productive rearrangements. Here the immuneACCESS table is served through TCRdb, limited to in-frame sequences with V and J called. Missing clones are a known gap in these copies; in checked studies unresolved V genes cover under half, and the rest lacks a known reason. V, J and clone size derive from that table, while D and trimming were established from the DNA sequence. Present in this sample are approximately 220,000 clones, around 84% of which were seen just once. The top ten clonotypes cover less than 8% of the sample.

From its cysteine to its phenylalanine, the CDR3 spans 14 amino acids. Just the 42-base CDR3 DNA is kept, in frame starting at base 1. Trimming removed 0 bases from V and 5 bases from J; the gene matches leave 5 bases unexplained. The germline V gene (reference sequence) specifies GTSNPN as CDR1 and SVGIG as CDR2. Enrolling through a virtual design, the prospective study's participants ranged in age from about 18 to 100 years and lived across 24 United States geographic areas. To assign participants to cohorts, the prospective study relied on clinical history that participants themselves reported in a screening survey and a study questionnaire. Mobile phlebotomists in the prospective study collected whole blood, serum and a nasopharyngeal or oropharyngeal swab from every participant. Participants in the prospective study had the option to provide additional blood draws and questionnaires over a 2-month period. Prospective study blood samples were shipped either frozen or at room temperature before DNA extraction.

Of note for this clone: There is no known antigen for this receptor. The sample holds no much larger clone one base away, and base qualities are not on file.

Material for sequencing was PBMCs or T cells enriched from blood (not recorded which). The sequence joins TRBV30 to TRBJ2-5; 8 junctional bases match TRBD2. This TCR derives from a woman between 35 and 50 years old with acute COVID-19. The nucleotide sequence is TGTGCCTGGAGTGTACAAACGGGGGGGGAGACCCAGTACTTC. This codes for CAWSVQTGGETQYF.